This is a list of T cell receptor beta chains from one sample in a study of neurological immune-mediated disorders. MiXCR, run by TCRdb on the 5' RACE reads, gives a single entry per CDR3 protein. The sample holds approximately 48,000 distinct CDR3 sequences, about a tenth seen once. Input material: PBMCs. The origin of the receptors is a man between 65 and 80 years old with HTLV-1-associated myelopathy (HAM/TSP). CDR3s include the opening cysteine and the closing phenylalanine or tryptophan. The D gene is left open where the match is weak. Not every row has a clone size; where given, it reads once, few, many or a size class.

many,TRBV29-1,TRBJ2-6,-,TGCAGCGTTATGGGTTCCGCTGGGGCCAACGTCCTGACTTTC,CSVMGSAGANVLTF
many,TRBV7-2,TRBJ2-1,-,TGTGCCAGCAGCTTAGGACCCCCCTGGAATGAGCAGTTCTTC,CASSLGPPWNEQFF
-,TRBV12-3/TRBV12-4,TRBJ2-6,TRBD1,TGTGCCAGCAGGCGACTCGGGACAGGGCCCCTCTCTGGGGCCAACGTCCTGACTTTC,CASRRLGTGPLSGANVLTF
many,TRBV12-3/TRBV12-4,TRBJ2-1,-,TGTGCCAGCAAGGGGTTAGGGGTAAGCTCCTACAATGAGCAGTTCTTC,CASKGLGVSSYNEQFF
many,TRBV6-2/TRBV6-3,TRBJ2-3,TRBD1,TGTGCCAGCAGTTACGACGGGACAGGGACAGATACGCAGTATTTT,CASSYDGTGTDTQYF
many,TRBV12-3/TRBV12-4,TRBJ1-3,-,TGTGCCAGCAGTTTTCCGGGCCCTGGAAACACCATATATTTT,CASSFPGPGNTIYF
many,TRBV28,TRBJ2-1,-,TGTGCCAGCAGCCTGCGAGTGTGGGGGACAATGGTGAGACCCTCCTACAATGAGCAGTTCTTC,CASSLRVWGTMVRPSYNEQFF
many,TRBV5-1,TRBJ2-1,TRBD2,TGCGCCAGCAGCTCGGGACTAGCGGATTACAATGAGCAGTTCTTC,CASSSGLADYNEQFF
many,TRBV4-1,TRBJ2-2,-,TGCGCCAGCAGCCAAGTAAAGATATCGATAGACACCGGGGAGCTGTTTTTT,CASSQVKISIDTGELFF
-,TRBV7-2,TRBJ1-2,-,TGTGCCAGCAGCTTAGTTTCGGAACGGGCCTATGGCTACACCTTC,CASSLVSERAYGYTF
many,TRBV20-1,TRBJ2-3,-,TGCAGTGCTAGCGGGAGATGGGCAGATACGCAGTATTTT,CSASGRWADTQYF
many,TRBV29-1,TRBJ1-1,-,TGCAGCGTCAGTCTGAACACTGAAGCTTTCTTT,CSVSLNTEAFF
many,TRBV20-1,TRBJ2-1,-,TGCAGTGCTAGATCGGGGGCCTCCTACAATGAGCAGTTCTTC,CSARSGASYNEQFF
many,TRBV20-1,TRBJ2-7,-,TGCAGTGCTGGGTTGGGGGTAGGCTACGAGCAGTACTTC,CSAGLGVGYEQYF
-,TRBV28,TRBJ2-5,TRBD2,TGTGCCAGCAGTTTCCAGGGACTAGCGGAGCAAGAGACCCAGTACTTC,CASSFQGLAEQETQYF
-,TRBV6-1,TRBJ2-2,-,TGTGCCAGCAGTGAAGGCTTGGAGGGGCCCGGGGAGCTGTTTTTT,CASSEGLEGPGELFF
many,TRBV29-1,TRBJ2-7,TRBD1,TGCAGCGTTGTTTTTTTGGGACAGGGGGTATACGAGCAGTACTTC,CSVVFLGQGVYEQYF
few,TRBV6-5,TRBJ2-2,TRBD1,TGTGCCAGCAGTTCCGGGACAGCGAACACCGGGGAGCTGTTTTTT,CASSSGTANTGELFF
many,TRBV12-3/TRBV12-4,TRBJ1-5,-,TGTGCCAGCAGCACGGACACGTATAGCAATCAGCCCCAGCATTTT,CASSTDTYSNQPQHF
many,TRBV18,TRBJ2-1,TRBD2,TGTGCCAGCTCACCGCGGGGGAGCTCCTACAATGAGCAGTTCTTC,CASSPRGSSYNEQFF
-,TRBV25-1,TRBJ1-3,-,TGTGCCAGCAGTGATCCCCCCGACACCATATATTTT,CASSDPPDTIYF
many,TRBV28,TRBJ2-2,-,TGTGCCAGCAGTCGGGACAGTGGGACTAGAGGCACCGGGGAGCTGTTTTTT,CASSRDSGTRGTGELFF
many,TRBV20-1,TRBJ2-7,-,TGCAGTGCTAGTGTAACCGGGACACCGAGCTCCTACGAGCAGTACTTC,CSASVTGTPSSYEQYF
many,TRBV6-5,TRBJ1-5,-,TGTGCCAGCAGGGGTCTGGACTTAGGGCCCCAGCATTTT,CASRGLDLGPQHF
many,TRBV5-1,TRBJ2-2,-,TGCGCCAGCAGCTTGGACTCTCACACCGGGGAGCTGTTTTTT,CASSLDSHTGELFF
many,TRBV12-3/TRBV12-4,TRBJ1-5,-,TGTGCCAGCAGTTTAGATTGGGGCCAGCCCCAGCATTTT,CASSLDWGQPQHF
many,TRBV29-1,TRBJ2-7,TRBD2,TGCAGCGTCCTGACTAGCGGGAGGTCCTCCTACGAGCAGTACTTC,CSVLTSGRSSYEQYF
-,TRBV6-1,TRBJ2-1,-,TGTGTCAGCAGTTCCACCAGAGGAGACGAGCAGTTCTTC,CVSSSTRGDEQFF
many,TRBV7-8,TRBJ1-4,-,TGTGCCAGCAGCCCACAGGGCCTTAATGAAAAACTGTTTTTT,CASSPQGLNEKLFF
many,TRBV5-1,TRBJ1-5,-,TGCGCCAGCAGCTACCGGGGGCCTTATAGCAATCAGCCCCAGCATTTT,CASSYRGPYSNQPQHF
many,TRBV14,TRBJ2-1,-,TGTGCCAGCAGCACTCCGGGAGTGCCCTACAATGAGCAGTTCTTC,CASSTPGVPYNEQFF
many,TRBV6-5,TRBJ1-4,-,TGTGCCAGCAGTTACGGGCTAAAAGGCGGGCATGAAAAACTGTTTTTT,CASSYGLKGGHEKLFF
many,TRBV11-2,TRBJ2-1,TRBD1,TGTGCCAGCAGCTTCGGACAGGTAATGAAGCAGTTCTTC,CASSFGQVMKQFF
-,TRBV7-2,TRBJ1-4,-,TGTGCCAGCAGCTTAGGGGGCACAGCCACTAATCAAAAACTGTATTTT,CASSLGGTATNQKLYF